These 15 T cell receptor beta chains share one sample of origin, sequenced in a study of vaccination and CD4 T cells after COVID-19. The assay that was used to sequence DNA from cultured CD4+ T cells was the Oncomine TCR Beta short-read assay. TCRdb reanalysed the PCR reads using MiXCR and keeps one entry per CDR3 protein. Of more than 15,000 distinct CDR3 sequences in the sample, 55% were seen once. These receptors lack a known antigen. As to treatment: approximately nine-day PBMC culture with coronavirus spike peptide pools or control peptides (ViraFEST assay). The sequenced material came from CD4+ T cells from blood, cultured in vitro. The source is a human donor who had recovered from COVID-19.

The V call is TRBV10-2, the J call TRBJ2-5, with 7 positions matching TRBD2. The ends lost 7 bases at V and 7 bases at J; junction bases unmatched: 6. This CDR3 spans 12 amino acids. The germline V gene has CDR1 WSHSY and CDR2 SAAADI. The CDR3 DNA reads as TGCGCCAGCACTGGAGGGAGGGGGACCCAGTACTTC. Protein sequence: CASTGGRGTQYF.

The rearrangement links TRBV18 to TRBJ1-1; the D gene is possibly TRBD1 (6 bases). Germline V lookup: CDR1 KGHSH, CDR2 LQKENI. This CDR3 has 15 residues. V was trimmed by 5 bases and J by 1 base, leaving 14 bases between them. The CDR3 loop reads CASSSSGETNTEAFF. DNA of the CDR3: TGTGCCAGCTCATCTTCAGGGGAAACGAACACTGAAGCTTTCTTT.

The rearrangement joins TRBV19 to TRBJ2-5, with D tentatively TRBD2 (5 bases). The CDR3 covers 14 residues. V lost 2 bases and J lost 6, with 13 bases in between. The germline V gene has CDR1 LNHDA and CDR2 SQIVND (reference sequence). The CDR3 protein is CASSILDWPKTQYF. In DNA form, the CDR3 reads TGTGCCAGTAGTATACTGGACTGGCCGAAGACCCAGTACTTC. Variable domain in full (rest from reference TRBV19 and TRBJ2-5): DGGITQSPKYLFRKEGQNVTLSCEQNLNHDAMYWYRQDPGQGLRLIYYSQIVNDFQKGDIAEGYSVSREKKESFPLTVTSAQKNPTAFYLCASSILDWPKTQYFGPGTRLLVL.

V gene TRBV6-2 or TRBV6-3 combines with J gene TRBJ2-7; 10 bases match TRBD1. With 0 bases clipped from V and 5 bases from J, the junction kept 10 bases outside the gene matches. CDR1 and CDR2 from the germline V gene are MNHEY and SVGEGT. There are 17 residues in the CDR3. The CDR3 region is CASSYSTRDRGSHEQYF. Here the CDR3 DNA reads TGTGCCAGCAGTTACTCTACGAGGGACAGGGGTTCGCACGAGCAGTACTTC.

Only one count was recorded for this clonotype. CDR3 sequence (DNA): TGTGCCAGCAGTCCGGACGAGGGAGTTTCCTACGAGCAGTACTTC. It encodes CASSPDEGVSYEQYF. The V call is TRBV6-1, the J call TRBJ2-7, with D possibly TRBD2 on 5 matching bases. The CDR3 runs 15 residues. V lost 5 bases and J 1 base, leaving 15 bases between the germline ends. Looked up from germline, CDR1 is MNHNS and CDR2 is SASEGT.

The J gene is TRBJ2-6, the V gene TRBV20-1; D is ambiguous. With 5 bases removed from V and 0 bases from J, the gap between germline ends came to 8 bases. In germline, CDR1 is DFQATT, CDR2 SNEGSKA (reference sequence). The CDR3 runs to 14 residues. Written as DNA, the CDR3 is TGCAGTGCTCACAGAGACTCTGGGGCCAACGTCCTGACTTTC. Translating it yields CSAHRDSGANVLTF.

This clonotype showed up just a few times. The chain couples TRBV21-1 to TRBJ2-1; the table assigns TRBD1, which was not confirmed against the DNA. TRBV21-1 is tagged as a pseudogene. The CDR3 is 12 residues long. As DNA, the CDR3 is TGTGCCAGCAGTTCGGGAATCAATGAGCAGTTCTTC. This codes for CASSSGINEQFF.

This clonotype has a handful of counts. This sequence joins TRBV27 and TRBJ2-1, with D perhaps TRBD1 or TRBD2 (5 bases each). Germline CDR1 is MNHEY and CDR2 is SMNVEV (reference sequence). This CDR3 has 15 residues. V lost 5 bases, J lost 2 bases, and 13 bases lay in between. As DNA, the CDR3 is TGTGCCAGCAGTCGGGGAGCGACAGCCTACAATGAGCAGTTCTTC. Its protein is CASSRGATAYNEQFF.

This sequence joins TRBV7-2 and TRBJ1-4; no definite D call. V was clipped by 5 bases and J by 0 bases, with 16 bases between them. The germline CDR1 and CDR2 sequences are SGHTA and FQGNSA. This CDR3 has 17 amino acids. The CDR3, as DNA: TGTGCCAGCAGCCCAGGCCCACCGTCTGCAACTAATGAAAAACTGTTTTTT. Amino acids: CASSPGPPSATNEKLFF.

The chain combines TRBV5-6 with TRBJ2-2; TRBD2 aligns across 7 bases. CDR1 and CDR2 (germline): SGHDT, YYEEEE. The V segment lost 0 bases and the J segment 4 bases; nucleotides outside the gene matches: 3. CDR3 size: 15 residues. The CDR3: CASSLGGRATGELFF. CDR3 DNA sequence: TGTGCCAGCAGCTTGGGTGGGAGGGCCACCGGGGAGCTGTTTTTT.

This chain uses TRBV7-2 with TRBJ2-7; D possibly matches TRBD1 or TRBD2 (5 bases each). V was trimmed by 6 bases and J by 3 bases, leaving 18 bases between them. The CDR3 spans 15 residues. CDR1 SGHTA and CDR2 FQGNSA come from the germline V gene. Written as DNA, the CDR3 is TGTGCCAGCAGTCTAGGGTCGGCAGGGAGCTACGAGCAGTACTTC. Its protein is CASSLGSAGSYEQYF. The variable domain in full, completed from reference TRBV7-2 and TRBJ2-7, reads GAGVSQSPSNKVTEKGKDVELRCDPISGHTALYWYRQSLGQGLEFLIYFQGNSAPDKSGLPSDRFSAERTGGSVSTLTIQRTQQEDSAVYLCASSLGSAGSYEQYFGPGTRLTVT.

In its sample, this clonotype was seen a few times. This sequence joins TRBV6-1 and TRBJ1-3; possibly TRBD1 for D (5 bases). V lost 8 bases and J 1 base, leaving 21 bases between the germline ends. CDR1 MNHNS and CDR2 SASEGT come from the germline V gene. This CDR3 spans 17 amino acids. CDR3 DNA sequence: TGTGCCAGCTGGAGAAACACGGGGGGTTATTCTGGAAACACCATATATTTT. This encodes CASWRNTGGYSGNTIYF.

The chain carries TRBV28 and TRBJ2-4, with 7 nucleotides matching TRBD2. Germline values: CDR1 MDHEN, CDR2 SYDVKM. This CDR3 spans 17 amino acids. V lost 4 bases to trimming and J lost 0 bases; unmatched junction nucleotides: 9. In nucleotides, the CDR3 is TGTGCCAGCAGTTCAAGGGGCGGGGGTCCAGCCAAAAACATTCAGTACTTC. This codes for CASSSRGGGPAKNIQYF.

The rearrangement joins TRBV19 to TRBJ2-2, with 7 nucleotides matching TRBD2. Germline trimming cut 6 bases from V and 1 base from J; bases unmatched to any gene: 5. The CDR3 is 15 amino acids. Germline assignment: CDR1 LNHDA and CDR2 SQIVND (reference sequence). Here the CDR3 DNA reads TGTGCCAGTAGCCAGGTAGCGGGGAACACCGGGGAGCTGTTTTTT. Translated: CASSQVAGNTGELFF.

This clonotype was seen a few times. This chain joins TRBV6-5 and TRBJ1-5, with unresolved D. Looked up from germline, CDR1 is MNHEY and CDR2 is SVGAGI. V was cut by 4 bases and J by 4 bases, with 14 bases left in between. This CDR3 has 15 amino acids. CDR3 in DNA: TGTGCCAGCAGTTCCCGGGTCGGACGAAATCAGCCCCAGCATTTT. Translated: CASSSRVGRNQPQHF.